The sequence of this TCR beta chain was determined in a study of blood T cell repertoires in COVID-19. The CDR3 is made up of 14 amino acids. The junction had 3 bases not matched to a gene; V was cut back by 6 bases and J by 3 bases. Germline CDR1 ENHRY, CDR2 SYGVKD. TCRdb keeps only in-frame clones here, not all; method: immunoSEQ multiplex PCR. This sample has 90,000 to 110,000 clones, with roughly 80% found just once. The sequenced sample was peripheral blood. V usage is TRBV10-3 and J usage is TRBJ2-2; 8 bases agree with TRBD1. This TCR was recovered from a woman in her seventies with acute or convalescent COVID-19. The CDR3 loop reads CAISQQGDTGELFF. DNA for the CDR3: TGTGCCATCAGCCAACAGGGGGACACCGGGGAGCTGTTTTTT.